A single sample gave rise to the 30 T cell receptor beta chains below, sequenced in a study of CD8+CD57+ T cells in acquired aplastic anemia (dated by TCRdb to 2017 to 2018). Sequencing instrument: Illumina HiSeq 2000. Genomic DNA was used as template for profiling of TCR beta VDJ combinations and CDR3 sequences. Clones were called with MiXCR by TCRdb after fastp trimmed the public reads at Q25, and only in-frame beta chains were retained. Each CDR3 protein gets just one entry, which takes the most common genes and DNA from the rows behind it. The sample table lists approximately 220,000 distinct CDR3 sequences, around half of them with a count of one. Over 7.5% of the sample lies in the top ten. Flow cytometry had shown CD8+CD57+ cell expansion in the patients selected for sequencing. Sequencing was performed on sorted CD4+, CD8+, or CD8+CD57+ T cells (not recorded which) from PBMCs. The receptors shown here come from a human donor with aplastic anemia.

There are many counts of this clonotype. The chain joins TRBV5-6 to TRBJ2-1; 11 positions match TRBD2. The length of the CDR3 is 14 residues. Trimming took 1 base from V and 8 from J; bases not matched to a gene: 2. Germline CDR1 and CDR2: SGHDT and YYEEEE. This CDR3 is CASSLLAGGYEQFF. CDR3 nucleotides: TGTGCCAGCAGCTTGCTAGCGGGGGGTTATGAGCAGTTCTTC.

The rearrangement joins TRBV5-4 to TRBJ1-5, with 10 bases aligning to TRBD1. CDR3 size: 16 residues. The V gene end was trimmed by 4 bases and the J gene end by 3 bases; junction bases not matched to a gene: 7. Germline assignment: CDR1 SGHNT and CDR2 YYREEE (reference sequence). CDR3 sequence reads: CASSIAGQGPNQPQHF. DNA for the CDR3: TGTGCCAGCAGCATCGCGGGACAGGGGCCCAATCAGCCCCAGCATTTT.

This chain's CDR3 is CASSLGGDSPLHF. CDR3 nucleotides: TGTGCCAGCAGCTTAGGTGGAGACTCACCCCTCCACTTT. The chain joins TRBV7-7 to TRBJ1-6; D not resolved. V was cut by 1 base and J by 10 bases, with 8 bases left in between. CDR3 size: 13 residues. Germline values: CDR1 SSHAT, CDR2 FNYEAQ (reference sequence). Combining the CDR3 with reference TRBV7-7 and TRBJ1-6 gives the whole variable domain GAGVSQSPRYKVTKRGQDVTLRCDPISSHATLYWYQQALGQGPEFLTYFNYEAQPDKSGLPSDRFSAERPEGSISTLTIQRTEQRDSAMYRCASSLGGDSPLHFGNGTRLTVT.

V usage is TRBV7-9 and J usage is TRBJ2-7, with unresolved D. V shed 1 base and J shed 2 bases, with 12 bases lying between them. The CDR3 spans 15 residues. CDR1 and CDR2 (germline): SEHNR, FQNEAQ (reference sequence). The CDR3 region is CASSLGIGSTYEQYF. CDR3 coding DNA: TGTGCCAGCAGCTTAGGCATTGGTTCGACCTACGAGCAGTACTTC. Using reference TRBV7-9 and TRBJ2-7 for the parts outside the CDR3, the full variable domain is DTGVSQNPRHKITKRGQNVTFRCDPISEHNRLYWYRQTLGQGPEFLTYFQNEAQLEKSRLLSDRFSAERPKGSFSTLEIQRTEQGDSAMYLCASSLGIGSTYEQYFGPGTRLTVT.

For this clonotype: A clone one base away is much larger, so this may be a read error. This chain connects TRBV4-3 to TRBJ2-7; D possibly corresponds to TRBD2 (7 bases). CDR1 and CDR2 (germline): LGHNA, YSLEER. This CDR3 comprises 15 residues. As DNA, the CDR3 is TGCGCCAGCGGCCAAGGGGGGGCAGGGACATACGAGCAGTACTTC. As protein: CASGQGGAGTYEQYF.

V is TRBV5-4 and J is TRBJ1-2, with unresolved D. This CDR3 has 13 residues. Looked up from germline, CDR1 is SGHNT and CDR2 is YYREEE (reference sequence). Trimming took 5 bases from V and 1 from J, leaving 9 bases between them. In DNA, the CDR3 is TGTGCCAGCAGGCTAGATGTTAACTATGGCTACACCTTC. It encodes CASRLDVNYGYTF.

As for this clonotype: This could be a read error, since a much larger clone is one nucleotide away. The V gene is TRBV24-1, the J gene TRBJ2-3; 7 positions agree with TRBD1. The CDR3 is made up of 14 amino acids. Germline CDR1 and CDR2: KGHDR and SFDVKD. The CDR3 bases are TGTGCCAGCAGTGCAGGGGGACACACAGATACGCAGTATTTT. This codes for CASSAGGHTDTQYF.

This clonotype occurred many times. The gene calls are TRBV12-5 and TRBJ2-7; TRBD1 aligns across 7 bases. The CDR3 length is 14 residues. V was clipped by 3 bases and J by 2 bases; unmatched bases: 4. CDR1 and CDR2 from the germline V gene are LGHNT and FRNRAP. The CDR3 sequence: CASGLRDSTYEQYF. The CDR3 bases are TGTGCTAGTGGTTTAAGGGACAGTACCTACGAGCAGTACTTC.

The chain links TRBV2 to TRBJ1-6; no firm D call. V was trimmed by 5 bases and J by 8 bases, leaving 7 bases between them. There are 12 residues in the CDR3. Looked up from germline, CDR1 is SNHLY and CDR2 is FYNNEI. The CDR3: CASSITYSPLHF. In DNA form, the CDR3 reads TGTGCCAGCAGTATAACGTATTCACCCCTCCACTTT.

A word on this clonotype: A single base separates this from a much larger clone, so it may be a read error. This chain connects TRBV20-1 to TRBJ2-1, with 8 bases identical to TRBD1. Looked up from germline, CDR1 is DFQATT and CDR2 is SNEGSKA (reference sequence). V was pared by 4 bases and J by 4 bases, with 9 bases of the junction left unmatched. There are 15 residues in the CDR3. CDR3 coding DNA: TGCAGTGCTACGATACGGGGACAGGTATACAATGAGCAGTTCTTC. This sequence encodes CSATIRGQVYNEQFF.

This clonotype has only one observation. The chain combines TRBV7-6 with TRBJ2-7; 9 nucleotides agree with TRBD2. Germline CDR1 and CDR2: SGHVS and FNYEAQ. This CDR3 comprises 18 residues. The V segment lost 1 base and the J segment 1 base; nucleotides outside the gene matches: 11. CDR3 sequence (DNA): TGTGCCAGCAGCTTAGTTGCGACTAGCGGAGGAGGATCCTACGAGCAGTACGTC. This encodes CASSLVATSGGGSYEQYV.

V is TRBV9 and J is TRBJ2-2, with 8 positions matching TRBD2. Per the germline V gene, CDR1 is SGDLS and CDR2 is YYNGEE. Trimming took 0 bases from V and 3 from J; bases not matched to a gene: 7. The CDR3 has 17 residues. DNA for the CDR3: TGTGCCAGCAGCGTAGTAGGGGCGGGAGGCGACACCGGGGAGCTGTTTTTT. Amino acids: CASSVVGAGGDTGELFF.

This clonotype occurred many times. The V gene is TRBV9, the J gene TRBJ2-1; no firm D call. Germline V gives CDR1 SGDLS, CDR2 YYNGEE. V was cut by 2 bases and J by 1 base, with 7 bases left in between. The CDR3 length is 14 residues. The CDR3 is CASSVSSSYNEQFF. The CDR3 nucleotides are TGTGCCAGCAGCGTCAGCAGTTCCTACAATGAGCAGTTCTTC.

Concerning this clonotype: A read error may explain this, as a much larger clone is one base away. This chain links TRBV6-2 or TRBV6-3 with TRBJ2-7, with 7 bases lining up with TRBD1. Germline CDR1 MNHEY, CDR2 SVGEGT. The CDR3 is made up of 15 amino acids. J gave up 0 bases and V 5 bases, and 7 bases lay outside the gene matches. CDR3 sequence (DNA): TGTGCCAGCAGTACGCAACAGGGGAGCTCCTACGAGCAGTACTTC. It translates to CASSTQQGSSYEQYF.

V is TRBV28 and J is TRBJ1-2; D might be TRBD1 (6 bases). V lost 5 bases and J 4 bases, leaving 14 bases between the germline ends. The CDR3 extends over 14 amino acids. Germline V lookup: CDR1 MDHEN, CDR2 SYDVKM. CDR3: CASSPVTGVYGYTF. CDR3 coding DNA: TGTGCCAGCAGTCCCGTGACAGGCGTCTATGGCTACACCTTC.

The chain combines TRBV14 with TRBJ1-6; no reliable D call. Germline values: CDR1 SGHDN, CDR2 FVKESK. Trimming shortened V by 3 bases and J by 5 bases, and 8 bases separated the two germline ends. This CDR3 spans 14 amino acids. The chain's CDR3 is CASSHSGHNSPLHF. CDR3 DNA: TGTGCCAGCAGCCACTCTGGACATAATTCACCCCTCCACTTT.

This clonotype has at least ten counts. V usage is TRBV5-1 and J usage is TRBJ1-2, with TRBD1 matching over 7 bases. This CDR3 contains 12 residues. Germline-derived CDR1 and CDR2 are SGHRS and YFSETQ. V lost 0 bases to trimming and J lost 8 bases; unmatched junction nucleotides: 1. For the CDR3, the DNA is TGCGCCAGCAGCTTGGACAGGGGAGGCTACACCTTC. Translated: CASSLDRGGYTF.

In the case of this clonotype: A much larger clone lies one base from this, so it may be a read error. The chain uses TRBV7-9 and TRBJ2-1; 7 positions match TRBD2. The junction had 8 bases not matched to a gene; V was cut back by 3 bases and J by 3 bases. The CDR3 runs to 16 residues. The germline V gene encodes CDR1 SEHNR and CDR2 FQNEAQ (reference sequence). The CDR3 DNA reads as TGTGCCAGCAGCTTCAGGCTAGCGGACTTCTACAATGAGCAGTTCTTC. As protein: CASSFRLADFYNEQFF. Using reference TRBV7-9 and TRBJ2-1 for the parts outside the CDR3, the full variable domain is DTGVSQNPRHKITKRGQNVTFRCDPISEHNRLYWYRQTLGQGPEFLTYFQNEAQLEKSRLLSDRFSAERPKGSFSTLEIQRTEQGDSAMYLCASSFRLADFYNEQFFGPGTRLTVL.

This clonotype was seen a handful of times. Given a much more abundant clone one base away, this may be a read error. The chain has TRBV20-1 and TRBJ2-1; 9 bases match TRBD1. The germline gives CDR1 DFQATT, CDR2 SNEGSKA (reference sequence). This CDR3 comprises 12 residues. CDR3 loop: CRPGQGYNEQFF. For the CDR3, the DNA is TGCAGGCCGGGACAGGGTTACAATGAGCAGTTCTTC.

The rearrangement links TRBV9 to TRBJ1-6; possibly TRBD1 for D (6 bases). The CDR3 is 14 residues long. V shed 5 bases and J shed 7 bases, with 13 bases lying between them. Germline CDR1 SGDLS, CDR2 YYNGEE. DNA of the CDR3: TGTGCCAGCAGTTACTCGACAGGCAATTCACCCCTCCACTTT. This sequence encodes CASSYSTGNSPLHF.

The gene calls are TRBV7-2 and TRBJ1-2, with D perhaps TRBD1 (5 bases). V lost 3 bases and J 3 bases, leaving 8 bases between the germline ends. CDR1 and CDR2 from the germline V gene are SGHTA and FQGNSA. The CDR3 spans 13 residues. This CDR3 reads CASSFGGDYGYTF. The CDR3 nucleotides are TGTGCCAGCAGCTTTGGGGGGGACTATGGCTACACCTTC.

The rearrangement uses TRBV6-5 and TRBJ2-2; 10 bases agree with TRBD2. The length of the CDR3 is 16 residues. The V gene end was trimmed by 1 base and the J gene end by 7 bases; junction bases not matched to a gene: 6. Germline CDR1 MNHEY, CDR2 SVGAGI. The CDR3, as DNA: TGTGCCAGCAGTTACTGGCTAGCGGGAGCTGGCGGGGAGCTGTTTTTT. The encoded protein is CASSYWLAGAGGELFF.

This clonotype was detected only a few times. The chain links TRBV15 to TRBJ2-2; 8 nucleotides line up with TRBD1. There are 16 residues in the CDR3. Germline loops: CDR1 LNHNV, CDR2 YYDKDF (reference sequence). With 0 bases clipped from V and 4 bases from J, the junction kept 4 bases outside the gene matches. CDR3 sequence reads: CATSRDQGARTGELFF. The CDR3 nucleotides are TGTGCCACCAGCAGAGATCAGGGGGCGCGCACCGGGGAGCTGTTTTTT.

The chain links TRBV7-8 to TRBJ2-5, with D possibly being TRBD1 (5 bases). The J call is in doubt because the DNA end fits TRBJ1-1 better. Germline assignment: CDR1 SGHVS and CDR2 FQNEAQ. The CDR3 extends over 13 amino acids. CDR3 amino acids: CASSLVSGTGAFF. The CDR3, as DNA: TGTGCCAGCAGCTTAGTATCGGGGACCGGAGCTTTCTTT.

This clonotype was observed a handful of times. V gene TRBV6-2 or TRBV6-3 combines with J gene TRBJ2-3, with a tentative D call TRBD2 (6 bases). CDR3 size: 15 residues. Germline V CDR1 and CDR2: MNHEY, SVGEGT. V lost 5 bases to trimming and J lost 1 base, with 13 bases between them. For the CDR3, the DNA is TGTGCCAGCAGTCCATCCGGGACTCGCACAGATACGCAGTATTTT. Translation: CASSPSGTRTDTQYF.

This clonotype was observed a few times. The chain is built from TRBV7-9 and TRBJ2-1; no firm D call. This CDR3 spans 13 amino acids. Per germline, CDR1 SEHNR and CDR2 FQNEAQ (reference sequence). V was trimmed by 7 bases and J by 4 bases, leaving 11 bases between them. As DNA, the CDR3 is TGTGCCAGCACCCAGACCACGTACAATGAGCAGTTCTTC. This sequence encodes CASTQTTYNEQFF.

This clonotype was detected once. The chain joins TRBV20-1 to TRBJ2-7; the match to TRBD1 covers 7 bases. Germline assignment: CDR1 DFQATT and CDR2 SNEGSKA (reference sequence). Trimming at V came to 5 bases and at J to 5 bases, leaving 15 bases not matched to a gene. This CDR3 is built from 15 residues. CDR3 bases: TGCAGTGCTGGACTGAGACAGGGATCTATGGACGAGCAGTACTTC. Translating it yields CSAGLRQGSMDEQYF.

This clonotype came up once. The chain carries TRBV5-1 and TRBJ1-6, with D maybe TRBD1 (5 bases). CDR1 SGHRS and CDR2 YFSETQ come from the germline V gene. With 4 bases removed from V and 11 bases from J, the gap between germline ends came to 16 bases. The CDR3 sequence is 14 residues long. The CDR3 loop reads CASSDGQVSPPLHF. CDR3 coding DNA: TGCGCCAGCAGCGACGGACAAGTCTCGCCACCCCTCCACTTT.

This clonotype was seen at least ten times. This chain links TRBV7-9 with TRBJ1-2, with D perhaps TRBD1 (6 bases). V dropped 2 bases and J dropped 0 bases, with 10 bases sitting between them. The CDR3 covers 15 residues. The germline CDR1 and CDR2 sequences are SEHNR and FQNEAQ (reference sequence). The CDR3 reads CASSLRDTSNYGYTF. The DNA of the CDR3 is TGTGCCAGCAGCTTAAGGGACACCTCTAACTATGGCTACACCTTC.

The rearrangement joins TRBV9 to TRBJ2-7; 14 bases agree with TRBD2. This CDR3 spans 14 amino acids. The trim removed 3 bases at V and 4 bases at J, leaving 0 bases unmatched. Germline values: CDR1 SGDLS, CDR2 YYNGEE. The CDR3: CASSGTSGGYEQYF. The DNA of the CDR3 is TGTGCCAGCAGCGGGACTAGCGGGGGGTACGAGCAGTACTTC.